The clone carrying this T cell receptor (beta chain) has a handful of counts. As yet, its antigen is unknown. The data belong to a study of T-cell memory formation after mild COVID-19. Study in general: Clustering of TCRs was largely donor specific. Study-level points and caveats: Clones which contracted sat mainly in CM and EM if CD4+, and in EMRA if CD8+. Clones that shrank (day 15 to 85) were balanced CD4/CD8, whereas later expanders leaned CD4+.

TCRdb re-called the 5' RACE reads through MiXCR, storing one row per CDR3 protein. The data hold about 350,000 distinct CDR3 sequences, with 20% to 25% observed a single time. The CDR3 is made up of 14 amino acids. The V and J ends lost 6 bases and 8 bases respectively, with 19 bases between them. Sample: PBMCs or a T cell subset sorted from them (not recorded which). The chain joins TRBV12-3 or TRBV12-4 to TRBJ1-2; perhaps TRBD1 as D (6 bases). The source of this sequence is a man aged 18 to 30 who had mild COVID-19 (a few samples of this study predate the infection). Cell type and time point are not known. The CDR3 spells CASSHQWGHFGYTF. CDR3 in DNA: TGTGCCAGCAGCCACCAATGGGGGCATTTCGGCTACACCTTC.